This section outlines one TCR beta chain sequence together with its context. This sample is part of a study of blood T cell repertoires in COVID-19. Background on the study: Acute and convalescent COVID-19 specimens originated in the United States, Italy and Spain. The analysed material was cDNA or gDNA that came from T cells, B-cell-depleted T cells, or PBMCs.

Assay used: immunoSEQ multiplex PCR; TCRdb lists only in-frame clones, some missing. The sample yields 85,000 or so clones, about nine tenths seen once. The V and J ends lost 4 bases and 0 bases respectively, with 18 bases between them. Per germline, CDR1 SGHNT and CDR2 YYREEE (reference sequence). This CDR3 spans 17 amino acids. The clonotype comes from a man over 45 with active or convalescent COVID-19. The chain is built from TRBV5-4 and TRBJ2-3; maybe TRBD2 (6 bases). Input material: peripheral blood. This CDR3 is CASSGGERETSTDTQYF. For the CDR3, the DNA is TGTGCCAGCAGCGGAGGGGAACGAGAAACTAGCACAGATACGCAGTATTTT.